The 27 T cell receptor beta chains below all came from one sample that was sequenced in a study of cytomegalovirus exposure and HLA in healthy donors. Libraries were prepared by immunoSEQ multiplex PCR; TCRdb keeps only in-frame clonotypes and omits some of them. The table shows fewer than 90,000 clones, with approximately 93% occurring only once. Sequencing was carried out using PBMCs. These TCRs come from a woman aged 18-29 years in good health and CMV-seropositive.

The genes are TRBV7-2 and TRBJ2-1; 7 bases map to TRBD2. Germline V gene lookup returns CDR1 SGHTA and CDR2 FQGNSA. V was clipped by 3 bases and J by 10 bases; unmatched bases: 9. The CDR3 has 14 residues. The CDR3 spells CASSFKGGGREQFF. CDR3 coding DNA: TGTGCCAGCAGCTTTAAGGGCGGGGGTCGGGAGCAGTTCTTC. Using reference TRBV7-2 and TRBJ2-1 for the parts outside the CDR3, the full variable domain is GAGVSQSPSNKVTEKGKDVELRCDPISGHTALYWYRQSLGQGLEFLIYFQGNSAPDKSGLPSDRFSAERTGGSVSTLTIQRTQQEDSAVYLCASSFKGGGREQFFGPGTRLTVL.

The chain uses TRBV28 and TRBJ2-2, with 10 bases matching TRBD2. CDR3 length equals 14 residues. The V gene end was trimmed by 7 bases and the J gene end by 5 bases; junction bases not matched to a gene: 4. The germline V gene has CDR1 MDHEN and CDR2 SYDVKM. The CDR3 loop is CASTAGGLTGELFF. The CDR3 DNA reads TGTGCCAGCACAGCGGGGGGGCTAACCGGGGAGCTGTTTTTT.

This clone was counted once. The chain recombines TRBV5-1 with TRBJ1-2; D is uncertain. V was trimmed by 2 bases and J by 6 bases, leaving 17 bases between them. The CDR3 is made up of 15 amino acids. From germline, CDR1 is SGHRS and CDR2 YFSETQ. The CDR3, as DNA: TGCGCCAGCAGCTTCACCGCGGGCAGGAGGGATGGCTACACCTTC. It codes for CASSFTAGRRDGYTF. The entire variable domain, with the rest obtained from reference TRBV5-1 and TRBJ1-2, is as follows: KAGVTQTPRYLIKTRGQQVTLSCSPISGHRSVSWYQQTPGQGLQFLFEYFSETQRNKGNFPGRFSGRQFSNSRSEMNVSTLELGDSALYLCASSFTAGRRDGYTFGSGTRLTVV.

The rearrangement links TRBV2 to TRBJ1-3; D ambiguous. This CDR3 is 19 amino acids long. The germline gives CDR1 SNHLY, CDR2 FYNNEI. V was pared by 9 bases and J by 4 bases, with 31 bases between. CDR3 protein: CASGRRTTLWAPRGNTIYF. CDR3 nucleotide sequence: TGTGCCAGTGGCCGGCGAACCACCCTCTGGGCCCCGCGAGGAAACACCATATATTTT.

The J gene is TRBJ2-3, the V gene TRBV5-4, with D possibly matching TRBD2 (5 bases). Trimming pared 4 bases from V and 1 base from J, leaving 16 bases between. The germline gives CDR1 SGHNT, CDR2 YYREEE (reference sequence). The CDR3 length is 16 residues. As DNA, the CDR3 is TGTGCCAGCAGCGAGGATTCCGGGCGGGGCACAGATACGCAGTATTTT. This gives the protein CASSEDSGRGTDTQYF.

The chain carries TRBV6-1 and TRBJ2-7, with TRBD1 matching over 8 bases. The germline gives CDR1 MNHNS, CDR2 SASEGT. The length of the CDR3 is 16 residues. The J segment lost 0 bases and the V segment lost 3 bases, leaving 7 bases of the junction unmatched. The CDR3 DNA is TGTGCCAGCAGTGAGGACGCCGGGACAGGCTCCTACGAGCAGTACTTC. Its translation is CASSEDAGTGSYEQYF.

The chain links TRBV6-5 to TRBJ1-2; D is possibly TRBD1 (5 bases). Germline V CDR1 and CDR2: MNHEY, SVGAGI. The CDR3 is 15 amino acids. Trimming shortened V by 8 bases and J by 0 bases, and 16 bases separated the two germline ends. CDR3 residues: CASGYQGLANYGYTF. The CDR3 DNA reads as TGTGCCAGCGGATATCAGGGACTAGCTAACTATGGCTACACCTTC.

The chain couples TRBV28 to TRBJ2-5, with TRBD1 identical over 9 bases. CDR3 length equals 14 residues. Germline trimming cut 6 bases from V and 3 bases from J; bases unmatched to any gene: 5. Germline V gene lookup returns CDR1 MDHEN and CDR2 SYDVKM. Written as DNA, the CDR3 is TGTGCCAGCAGCGAAAGGACAGGGGAAGAGACCCAGTACTTC. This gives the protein CASSERTGEETQYF.

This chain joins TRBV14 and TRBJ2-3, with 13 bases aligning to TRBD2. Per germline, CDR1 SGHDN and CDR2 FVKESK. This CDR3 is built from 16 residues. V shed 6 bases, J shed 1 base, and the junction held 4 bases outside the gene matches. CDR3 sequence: CASRRGLAGGTDTQYF. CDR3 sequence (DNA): TGTGCCAGCAGGCGCGGACTAGCGGGGGGCACAGATACGCAGTATTTT.

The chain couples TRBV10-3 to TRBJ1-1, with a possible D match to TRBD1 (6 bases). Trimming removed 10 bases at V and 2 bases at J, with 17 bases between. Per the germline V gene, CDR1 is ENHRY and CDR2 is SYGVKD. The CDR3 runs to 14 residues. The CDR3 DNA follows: TGTGCCAGGACCCCAGGGGATGAAAACACTGAAGCTTTCTTT. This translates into CARTPGDENTEAFF.

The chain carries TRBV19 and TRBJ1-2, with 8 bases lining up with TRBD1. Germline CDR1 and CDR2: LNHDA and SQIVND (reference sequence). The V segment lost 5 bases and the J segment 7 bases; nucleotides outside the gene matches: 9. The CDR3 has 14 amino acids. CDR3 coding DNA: TGTGCCAGTAGTCCAACCAGGGGGCAGGGTGGCTACACCTTC. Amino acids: CASSPTRGQGGYTF.

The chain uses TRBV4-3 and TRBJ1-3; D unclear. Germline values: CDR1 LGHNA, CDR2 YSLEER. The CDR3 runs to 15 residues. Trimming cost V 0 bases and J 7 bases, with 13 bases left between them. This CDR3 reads CASSQDTLLRNTIYF. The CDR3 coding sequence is TGCGCCAGCAGCCAAGATACCCTACTAAGGAACACCATATATTTT.

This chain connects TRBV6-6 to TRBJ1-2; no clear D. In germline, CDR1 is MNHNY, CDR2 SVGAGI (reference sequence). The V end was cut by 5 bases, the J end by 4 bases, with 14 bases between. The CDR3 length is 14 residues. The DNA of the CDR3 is TGTGCCAGCAGTGGAGGGAGTATTGGCTATGGCTACACCTTC. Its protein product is CASSGGSIGYGYTF.

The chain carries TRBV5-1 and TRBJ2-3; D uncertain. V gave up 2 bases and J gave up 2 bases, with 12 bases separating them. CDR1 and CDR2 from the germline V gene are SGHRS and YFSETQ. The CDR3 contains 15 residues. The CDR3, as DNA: TGCGCCAGCAGCTTAGCCCAGGTTGACACAGATACGCAGTATTTT. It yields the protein CASSLAQVDTDTQYF.

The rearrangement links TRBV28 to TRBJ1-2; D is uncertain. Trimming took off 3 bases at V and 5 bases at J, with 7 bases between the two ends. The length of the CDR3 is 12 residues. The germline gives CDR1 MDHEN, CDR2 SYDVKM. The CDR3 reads CASSFGHYGYTF. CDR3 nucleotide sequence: TGTGCCAGCAGTTTTGGGCATTATGGCTACACCTTC.

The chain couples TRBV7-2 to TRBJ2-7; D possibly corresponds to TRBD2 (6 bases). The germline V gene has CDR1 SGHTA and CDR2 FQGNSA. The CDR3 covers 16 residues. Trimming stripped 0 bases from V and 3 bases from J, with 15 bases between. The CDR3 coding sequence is TGTGCCAGCAGCTTAGCGTGGGTCGGGAGCAGCTACGAGCAGTACTTC. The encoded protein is CASSLAWVGSSYEQYF.

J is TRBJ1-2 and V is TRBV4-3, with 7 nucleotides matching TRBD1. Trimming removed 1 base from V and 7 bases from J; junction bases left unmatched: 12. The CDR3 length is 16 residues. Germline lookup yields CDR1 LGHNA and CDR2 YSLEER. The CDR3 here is CASSQVSERGLGGYTF. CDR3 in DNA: TGCGCCAGCAGCCAAGTCTCAGAAAGGGGGCTAGGTGGCTACACCTTC.

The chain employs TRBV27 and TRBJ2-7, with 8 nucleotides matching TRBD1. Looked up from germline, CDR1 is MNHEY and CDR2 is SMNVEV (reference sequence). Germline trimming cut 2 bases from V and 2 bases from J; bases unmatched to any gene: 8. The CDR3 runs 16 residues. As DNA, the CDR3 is TGTGCCAGCAGTTTACCGCCGGGACAGGCTCCCTACGAGCAGTACTTC. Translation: CASSLPPGQAPYEQYF.

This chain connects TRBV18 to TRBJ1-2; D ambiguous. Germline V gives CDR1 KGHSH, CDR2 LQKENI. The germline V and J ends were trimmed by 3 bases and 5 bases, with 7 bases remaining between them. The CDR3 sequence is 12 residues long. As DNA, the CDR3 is TGTGCCAGCTCACCCCGGGATTATGGCTACACCTTC. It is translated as CASSPRDYGYTF.

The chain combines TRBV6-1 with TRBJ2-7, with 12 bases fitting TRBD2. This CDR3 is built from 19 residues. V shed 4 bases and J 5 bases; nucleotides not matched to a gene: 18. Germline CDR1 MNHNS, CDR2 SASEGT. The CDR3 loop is CASSGGLGLAGPTRNEQYF. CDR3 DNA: TGTGCCAGCAGTGGAGGACTCGGACTAGCGGGACCGACCCGGAACGAGCAGTACTTC.

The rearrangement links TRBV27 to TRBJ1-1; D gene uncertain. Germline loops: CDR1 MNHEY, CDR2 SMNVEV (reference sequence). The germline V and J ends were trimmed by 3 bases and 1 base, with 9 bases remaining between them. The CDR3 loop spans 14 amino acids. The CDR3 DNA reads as TGTGCCAGCAGTTTTGGCAATGGGAACACTGAAGCTTTCTTT. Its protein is CASSFGNGNTEAFF.

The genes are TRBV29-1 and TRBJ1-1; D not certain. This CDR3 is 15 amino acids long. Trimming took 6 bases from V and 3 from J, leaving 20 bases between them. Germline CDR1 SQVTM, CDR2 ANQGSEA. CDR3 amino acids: CSVRTPAGADTEAFF. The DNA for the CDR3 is TGCAGCGTCCGAACCCCGGCTGGAGCGGACACTGAAGCTTTCTTT.

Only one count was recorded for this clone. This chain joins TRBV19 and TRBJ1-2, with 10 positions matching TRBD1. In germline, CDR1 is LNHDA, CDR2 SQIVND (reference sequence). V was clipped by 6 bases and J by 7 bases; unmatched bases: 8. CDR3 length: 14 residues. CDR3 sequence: CASSPDRGAFGYTF. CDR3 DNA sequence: TGTGCCAGTAGCCCGGACAGGGGGGCTTTTGGCTACACCTTC.

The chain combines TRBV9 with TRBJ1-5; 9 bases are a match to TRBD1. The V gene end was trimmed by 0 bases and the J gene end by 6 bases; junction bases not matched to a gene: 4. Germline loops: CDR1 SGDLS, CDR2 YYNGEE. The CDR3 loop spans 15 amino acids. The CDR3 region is CASSVGGTGLQPQHF. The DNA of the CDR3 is TGTGCCAGCAGCGTAGGGGGGACAGGGCTTCAGCCCCAGCATTTT.

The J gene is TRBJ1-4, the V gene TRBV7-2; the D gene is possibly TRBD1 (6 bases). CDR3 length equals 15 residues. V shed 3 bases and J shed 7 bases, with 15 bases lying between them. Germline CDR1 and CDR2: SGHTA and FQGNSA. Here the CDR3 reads CASSFRGGLPEKLFF. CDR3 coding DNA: TGTGCCAGCAGCTTCAGGGGCGGGCTGCCTGAAAAACTGTTTTTT. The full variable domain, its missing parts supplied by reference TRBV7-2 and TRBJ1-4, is GAGVSQSPSNKVTEKGKDVELRCDPISGHTALYWYRQSLGQGLEFLIYFQGNSAPDKSGLPSDRFSAERTGGSVSTLTIQRTQQEDSAVYLCASSFRGGLPEKLFFGSGTQLSVL.

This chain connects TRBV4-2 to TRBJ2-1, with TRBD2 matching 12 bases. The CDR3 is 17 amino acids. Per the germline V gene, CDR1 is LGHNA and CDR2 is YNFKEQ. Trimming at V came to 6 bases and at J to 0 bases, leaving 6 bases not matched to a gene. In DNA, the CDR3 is TGTGCCAGCAGGCGGACTAGCGGGACCCTCTCCTACAATGAGCAGTTCTTC. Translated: CASRRTSGTLSYNEQFF.

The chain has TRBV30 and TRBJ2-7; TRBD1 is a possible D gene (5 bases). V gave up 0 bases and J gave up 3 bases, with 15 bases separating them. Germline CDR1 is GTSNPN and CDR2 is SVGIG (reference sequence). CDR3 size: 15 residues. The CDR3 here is CAWSVNAGPYYEQYF. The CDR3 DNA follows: TGTGCCTGGAGTGTAAACGCAGGGCCGTACTACGAGCAGTACTTC. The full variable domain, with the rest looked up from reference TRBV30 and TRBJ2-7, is SQTIHQWPATLVQPVGSPLSLECTVEGTSNPNLYWYRQAAGRGLQLLFYSVGIGQISSEVPQNLSASRPQDRQFILSSKKLLLSDSGFYLCAWSVNAGPYYEQYFGPGTRLTVT.